This T cell receptor beta chain was profiled in a study of blood T cell repertoires in COVID-19. At the level of the study: PBMCs, B-cell-depleted T cells, or T cells were the source of the cDNA or gDNA that made up the material.

The CDR3 totals 14 residues. CDR1 is SNHLY and CDR2 is FYNNEI in the germline V gene. V gave up 4 bases and J gave up 5 bases; unmatched junction bases: 4. Some clones are missing from TCRdb's copy, which holds only in-frame ones; the method was immunoSEQ multiplex PCR. The sample lists 4,000 to 6,000 clones, 70% to 90% occurring once. The chain uses TRBV2 and TRBJ2-1; TRBD2 matches 8 bases. Sequenced: peripheral blood. The receptor comes from a man in his 70s with COVID-19, enrolled during active disease. In nucleotides, the CDR3 is TGTGCCAGCAGTGGTGGCGGGGGGAACAATGAGCAGTTCTTC. Residues: CASSGGGGNNEQFF.